This TCR beta chain was sequenced for a study of blood T cell repertoires in COVID-19. Germline CDR1 SGDLS, CDR2 YYNGEE. The ends lost 4 bases at V and 1 base at J; junction bases unmatched: 7. The CDR3 has 15 residues. Repertoires were generated with immunoSEQ multiplex PCR, while TCRdb's copy carries only in-frame clones and drops some. The data contain about 140,000 clones, about 82% of them seen just once; the ten biggest clones take up over 2.5%. This clone was counted between two and nine times. This receptor was taken from a man in his fifties or sixties with acute or convalescent COVID-19. The sample comprised peripheral blood. The chain joins TRBV9 to TRBJ1-2; TRBD1 matches 7 bases. The CDR3: CASSPADRSNYGYTF. The CDR3 DNA sequence: TGTGCCAGCAGCCCAGCGGACAGGAGTAACTATGGCTACACCTTC.